The clone carrying this T cell receptor (beta chain) was seen repeatedly, ten times or more. The data were taken from a study of response to subunit inactivated influenza vaccine. TCRdb reprocessed the RT-PCR reads via MiXCR and lists one record per CDR3 protein. The sample shows hundreds of thousands of distinct CDR3 sequences, less than 20% of them seen only once. The CDR3 runs 15 residues. Trimming shortened V by 3 bases and J by 2 bases, and 12 bases separated the two germline ends. The origin of this receptor is a man in his forties or fifties who received an inactivated influenza vaccine. This chain uses TRBV12-3 or TRBV12-4 with TRBJ2-3; no reliable D call. The input for sequencing was PBMCs from blood, taken roughly 5 days after vaccination. CDR3 region: CASSLEPEITDTQYF. Written as DNA, the CDR3 is TGTGCCAGCAGTTTGGAACCGGAGATCACAGATACGCAGTATTTT.